Listed below are T cell receptor beta chains from one sample, sequenced in a study of blood T cell repertoires in COVID-19. TCRdb keeps only in-frame clones here, not all; method: immunoSEQ multiplex PCR. The profile shows about 95,000 clones, around 89% of them singletons. The specimen sequenced was peripheral blood. These receptors all come from a man in his fifties with COVID-19, enrolled during active disease. Each CDR3 is given with its conserved first and last residue. D genes are given only for firm matches. Clone size is stated in some rows and not others, as once, few, many or a class when expanded.

TRBJ1-5 | TRBV7-9 | few | TRBD1 | CASSSGTGTQPQHF | TGTGCCAGCAGCTCCGGGACAGGGACTCAGCCCCAGCATTTT
TRBJ2-3 | TRBV3-1/TRBV3-2 | . | . | CASSHGRASGTDTQYF | TGTGCCAGCAGCCACGGAAGGGCTAGCGGCACAGATACGCAGTATTTT
TRBJ1-2 | TRBV6-5 | . | TRBD1 | CAGRTGVGYGYTF | TGTGCCGGGCGGACAGGGGTTGGCTATGGCTACACCTTC
TRBJ1-6 | TRBV5-6 | . | TRBD1 | CASSLGTGARDSPLHF | TGTGCCAGCAGCTTGGGGACAGGGGCTCGGGATTCACCCCTCCACTTT
TRBJ1-2 | TRBV18 | . | . | CASSPPAVYGYTF | TGTGCCAGCTCACCACCGGCAGTCTATGGCTACACCTTC
TRBJ1-6 | TRBV28 | once | TRBD1 | CASFSPTGIQPLHF | TGTGCCAGCTTTTCACCGACAGGGATACAACCCCTCCACTTT
TRBJ1-2 | TRBV20-1 | . | . | CSASPRGGWDYGYTF | TGCAGTGCTAGTCCCCGGGGAGGGTGGGACTATGGCTACACCTTC
TRBJ2-1 | TRBV7-6 | . | TRBD2 | CASSLGSSGGANEQFF | TGTGCCAGCAGTTTGGGATCTAGCGGGGGGGCAAATGAGCAGTTCTTC
TRBJ2-3 | TRBV29-1 | . | . | CSVDPSGTQYF | TGCAGCGTTGACCCTAGTGGTACGCAGTATTTT
TRBJ1-2 | TRBV27 | . | TRBD1 | CASSSTGSYGYTF | TGTGCCAGCAGTTCGACAGGGAGCTATGGCTACACCTTC
TRBJ2-5 | TRBV5-1 | . | TRBD1 | CASKTGSPETQYF | TGCGCCAGCAAGACAGGGAGTCCGGAGACCCAGTACTTC
TRBJ2-7 | TRBV3-1/TRBV3-2 | . | . | CASSPNQLVEQYF | TGTGCCAGCAGCCCCAATCAACTAGTCGAGCAGTACTTC
TRBJ1-1 | TRBV6-5 | . | . | CASSLSTEAFF | TGTGCCAGCAGTCTAAGCACTGAAGCTTTCTTT
TRBJ2-3 | TRBV11-1 | . | . | CASSRQSFSSTDTQYF | TGTGCCAGCAGCCGACAGTCTTTTTCTAGCACAGATACGCAGTATTTT
TRBJ2-1 | TRBV9 | . | TRBD2 | CASSGGTSGGPNEQFF | TGTGCCAGCAGCGGGGGGACTAGCGGGGGCCCCAATGAGCAGTTCTTC
TRBJ2-1 | TRBV24-1 | . | . | CATSLRNEQFF | TGTGCCACCAGCCTGAGGAATGAGCAGTTCTTC
TRBJ1-4 | TRBV4-3 | once | . | CASSHSRDGGPVRDEKLFF | TGCGCCAGCAGCCATTCTCGGGACGGAGGGCCGGTACGGGATGAAAAACTGTTTTTT
TRBJ2-1 | TRBV9 | . | . | CASSYLQGGTYNEQFF | TGTGCCAGCAGCTACCTTCAGGGGGGCACCTACAATGAGCAGTTCTTC
TRBJ2-7 | TRBV3-1/TRBV3-2 | . | . | CASSQDQRRAYEQYF | TGTGCCAGCAGCCAAGATCAGCGTCGGGCCTACGAGCAGTACTTC
TRBJ2-1 | TRBV7-6 | . | TRBD2 | CASSLEPAGDDEQFF | TGTGCCAGCAGCTTAGAACCAGCGGGGGACGATGAGCAGTTCTTC
TRBJ1-6 | TRBV19 | . | . | CASSSVEGRTNSPLHF | TGTGCCAGTAGTTCCGTGGAGGGACGGACTAATTCACCCCTCCACTTT
TRBJ1-2 | TRBV7-2 | . | . | CASSLTDRPLAF | TGTGCCAGCAGCTTAACCGACAGGCCCCTAGCCTTC
TRBJ2-7 | TRBV7-8 | . | . | CASSPLGGTYSYEQYF | TGTGCCAGCAGTCCACTGGGGGGAACCTACTCCTACGAGCAGTACTTC
TRBJ1-3 | TRBV5-1 | . | . | CASSLAGSGNTIYF | TGCGCCAGCAGTCTGGCAGGGTCAGGAAACACCATATATTTT
TRBJ1-6 | TRBV6-2/TRBV6-3 | once | . | CASSLMDSKGNSPLHF | TGTGCCAGCAGCCTCATGGACAGTAAAGGGAATTCACCCCTCCACTTT
TRBJ1-5 | TRBV19 | . | TRBD1 | CASSRQGPGNQPQHF | TGTGCCAGTAGTAGACAGGGTCCGGGGAATCAGCCCCAGCATTTT
TRBJ1-3 | TRBV30 | few | . | CAWSPGFTIYF | TGTGCCTGGAGTCCAGGGTTCACCATATATTTT
TRBJ1-5 | TRBV30 | . | . | CAWSVLGGDPQHF | TGTGCCTGGAGTGTATTGGGGGGGGACCCCCAGCATTTT
TRBJ1-2 | TRBV19 | . | . | CASSPRGANYGYTF | TGTGCCAGTAGTCCCAGGGGCGCCAACTATGGCTACACCTTC
TRBJ1-1 | TRBV18 | . | . | CASSRGGALSTEAFF | TGTGCCAGCTCACGCGGGGGGGCCCTGAGCACTGAAGCTTTCTTT
TRBJ2-7 | TRBV9 | . | . | CASSPRRGGPGSYEQYF | TGTGCCAGCAGCCCCCGGAGGGGGGGGCCGGGCTCCTACGAGCAGTACTTC
TRBJ2-7 | TRBV30 | . | . | CAWSGQGRTYEQYF | TGTGCCTGGAGTGGCCAGGGAAGGACCTACGAGCAGTACTTC
TRBJ1-6 | TRBV2 | . | . | CASSVLGALSPLHF | TGTGCCAGCAGTGTGCTGGGGGCGCTTTCACCCCTCCACTTT
TRBJ2-3 | TRBV11-3 | . | TRBD2 | CASSFAGEDTQYF | TGTGCCAGCAGCTTCGCGGGGGAGGATACGCAGTATTTT
TRBJ1-1 | TRBV24-1 | . | . | CATSVGRGKNTEAFF | TGTGCCACCAGTGTCGGACGGGGGAAGAACACTGAAGCTTTCTTT
TRBJ2-1 | TRBV30 | . | . | CAWSEGLVEAPAYNEQFF | TGTGCCTGGAGTGAGGGACTTGTTGAGGCCCCTGCCTACAATGAGCAGTTCTTC
TRBJ1-1 | TRBV2 | . | . | CASSVRGLNTEAFF | TGTGCCAGCAGTGTGAGGGGGTTGAACACTGAAGCTTTCTTT
TRBJ2-3 | TRBV19 | . | . | CASSIPAAYTDTQYF | TGTGCCAGTAGTATCCCAGCAGCGTACACAGATACGCAGTATTTT
TRBJ1-3 | TRBV5-4 | few | . | CASLEQGSGNTIYF | TGTGCCAGCCTAGAACAGGGATCTGGAAACACCATATATTTT
TRBJ2-4 | TRBV27 | . | TRBD1 | CASSLSPPGQINIQYF | TGTGCCAGCAGTTTATCGCCCCCGGGACAGATAAACATTCAGTACTTC
TRBJ2-7 | TRBV7-9 | . | . | CASSFASGSYEQYF | TGTGCCAGCAGCTTTGCTTCAGGTTCCTACGAGCAGTACTTC
TRBJ1-2 | TRBV18 | . | . | CASSPAGTTDGYTF | TGTGCCAGCTCACCTGCCGGGACAACGGATGGCTACACCTTC
TRBJ2-3 | TRBV4-2 | . | . | CASSQVELAPTDTQYF | TGTGCCAGCAGCCAAGTGGAACTAGCCCCAACAGATACGCAGTATTTT
TRBJ2-4 | TRBV4-2 | . | . | CASSQDGLGNIQYF | TGTGCCAGCAGCCAAGATGGACTGGGAAACATTCAGTACTTC
TRBJ2-2 | TRBV7-2 | . | . | CASSLDGDGALFF | TGTGCCAGCAGCTTAGATGGGGATGGGGCGCTGTTTTTT
TRBJ1-2 | TRBV9 | . | . | CASSVDGFGYGYTF | TGTGCCAGCAGCGTAGACGGGTTTGGCTATGGCTACACCTTC
TRBJ1-5 | TRBV2 | . | . | CASSEAGLINQPQHF | TGTGCCAGCAGTGAAGCGGGCCTTATTAATCAGCCCCAGCATTTT
TRBJ1-1 | TRBV7-2 | . | TRBD1 | CASSPDRGRLTAFF | TGTGCCAGCAGCCCGGACAGGGGCCGACTCACAGCTTTCTTT
TRBJ2-7 | TRBV19 | . | . | CASSTSSYEQYF | TGTGCCAGTAGTACTAGCTCCTACGAGCAGTACTTC
TRBJ2-1 | TRBV14 | . | . | CASSQVRASYNEQFF | TGTGCCAGCAGCCAAGTCAGGGCGTCCTACAATGAGCAGTTCTTC
TRBJ2-1 | TRBV4-3 | once | TRBD1 | CASSQANRGNEQFF | TGCGCCAGCAGCCAAGCTAACAGGGGAAATGAGCAGTTCTTC
TRBJ2-7 | TRBV4-1 | . | . | CASSQGRGREQYF | TGCGCCAGCAGCCAAGGCAGGGGACGGGAGCAGTACTTC
TRBJ2-2 | TRBV5-1 | . | TRBD2 | CASRTSGNTGELFF | TGCGCCAGCAGGACTAGCGGAAACACCGGGGAGCTGTTTTTT
TRBJ2-5 | TRBV6-2/TRBV6-3 | . | . | CASSYVSGETQYF | TGTGCCAGCAGTTACGTGAGCGGAGAGACCCAGTACTTC